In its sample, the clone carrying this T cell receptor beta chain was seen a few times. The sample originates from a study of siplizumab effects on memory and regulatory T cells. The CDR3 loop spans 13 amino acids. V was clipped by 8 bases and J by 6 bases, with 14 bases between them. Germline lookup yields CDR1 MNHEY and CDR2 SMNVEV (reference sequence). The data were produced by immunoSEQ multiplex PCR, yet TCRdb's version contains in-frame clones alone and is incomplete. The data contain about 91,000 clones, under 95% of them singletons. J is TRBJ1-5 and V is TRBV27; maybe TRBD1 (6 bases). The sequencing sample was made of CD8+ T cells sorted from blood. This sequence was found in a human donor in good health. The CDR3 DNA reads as TGTGCCAGCGCTCAGGGGTCCAGTCAGCCCCAGCATTTT. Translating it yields CASAQGSSQPQHF.